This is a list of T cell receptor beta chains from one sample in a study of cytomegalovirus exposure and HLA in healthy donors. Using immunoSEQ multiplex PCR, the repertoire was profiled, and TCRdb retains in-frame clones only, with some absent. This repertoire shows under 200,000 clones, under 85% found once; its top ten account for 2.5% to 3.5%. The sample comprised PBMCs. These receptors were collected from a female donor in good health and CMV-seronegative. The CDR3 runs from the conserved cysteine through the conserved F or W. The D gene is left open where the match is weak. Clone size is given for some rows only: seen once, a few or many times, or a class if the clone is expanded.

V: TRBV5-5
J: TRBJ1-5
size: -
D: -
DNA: TGTGCCAGCAGCTCTCGACAGGTCGGCGGTCAGCCCCAGCATTTT
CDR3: CASSSRQVGGQPQHF

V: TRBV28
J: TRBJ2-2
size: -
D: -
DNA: TGTGCCAGCAGTTTCCTACGGGTCACGGGGGAGCTGTTTTTT
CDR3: CASSFLRVTGELFF

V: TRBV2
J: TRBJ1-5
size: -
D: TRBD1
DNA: TGTGCCAGCAGTCCTCCGGGGGGGGACAGACAGCCCCAGCATTTT
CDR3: CASSPPGGDRQPQHF

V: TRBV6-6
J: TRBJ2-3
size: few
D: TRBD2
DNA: TGTGCCAGCGGGACTAGCGGGACCCCAGATACGCAGTATTTT
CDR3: CASGTSGTPDTQYF

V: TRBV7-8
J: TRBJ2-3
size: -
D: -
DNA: TGTGCCAGCAGCTTAGCGGACGGGAGAAATATAGATACGCAGTATTTT
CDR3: CASSLADGRNIDTQYF

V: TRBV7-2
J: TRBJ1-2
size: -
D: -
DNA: TGTGCCAGCAGCTTGACAGCCCAGTATGGCTACACCTTC
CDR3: CASSLTAQYGYTF

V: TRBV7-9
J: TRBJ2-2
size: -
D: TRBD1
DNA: TGTGCCAGCAGCTTTCAACAGGGGCCCACCGGGGAGCTGTTTTTT
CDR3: CASSFQQGPTGELFF

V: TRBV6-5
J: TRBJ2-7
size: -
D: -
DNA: TGTGCCAGCAGTTATAGCCGGGCCTACGAGCAGTACTTC
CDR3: CASSYSRAYEQYF

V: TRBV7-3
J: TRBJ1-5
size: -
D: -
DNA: TGTGCCAGCAGCCAGGACGAGGGTCAGCCCCAGCATTTT
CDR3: CASSQDEGQPQHF

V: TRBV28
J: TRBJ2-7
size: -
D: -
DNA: TGTGCCAGCAGTCCCTCAAGAGACGAGCAGTACTTC
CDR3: CASSPSRDEQYF

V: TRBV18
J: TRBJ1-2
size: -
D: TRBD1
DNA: TGTGCCAGCTCACAAACCGGGACAGGGGAAGGCTACACCTTC
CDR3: CASSQTGTGEGYTF

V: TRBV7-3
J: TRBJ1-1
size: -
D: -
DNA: TGTGCCAGCAGCTTAGACAGTGGGACTGAAGCTTTCTTT
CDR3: CASSLDSGTEAFF

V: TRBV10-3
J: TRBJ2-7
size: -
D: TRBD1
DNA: TGTGCCATCAGTGACCCCGGGACAGGGTACGAGCAGTACTTC
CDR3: CAISDPGTGYEQYF

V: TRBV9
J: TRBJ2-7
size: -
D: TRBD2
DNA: TGTGCCAGCAGCGTATCCCCCAGGGCGGGAGGAAGCGAGCAGTACTTC
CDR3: CASSVSPRAGGSEQYF

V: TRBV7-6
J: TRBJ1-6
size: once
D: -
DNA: TGTGCCAGCAGCCCCCGGGAGGCCTATAATTCACCCCTCCACTTT
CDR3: CASSPREAYNSPLHF

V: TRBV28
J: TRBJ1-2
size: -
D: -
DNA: TGTGCCAGCAGTCCCCGTCTGCTAGTAAAACCCTATGGCTACACCTTC
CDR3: CASSPRLLVKPYGYTF

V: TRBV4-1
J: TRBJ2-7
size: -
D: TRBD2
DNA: TGCGCCAGCAGCCTCCGACTAGCGGGAGTTGAGGGGACTCACTACGAGCAGTACTTC
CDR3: CASSLRLAGVEGTHYEQYF

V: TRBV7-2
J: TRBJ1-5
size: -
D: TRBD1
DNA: TGTGCCAGCAGCTTAGGACAGGGGATTAGTCAGCCCCAGCATTTT
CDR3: CASSLGQGISQPQHF

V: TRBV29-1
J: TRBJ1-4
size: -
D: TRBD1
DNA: TGCAGCGCATTCCCGGGGGACAGGGGAGGGGGAGCTGAAAAACTGTTTTTT
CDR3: CSAFPGDRGGGAEKLFF

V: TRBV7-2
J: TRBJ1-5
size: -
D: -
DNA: TGTGCCAGCAGCTTAGCGCGGGCAGCCAATCAGCCCCAGCATTTT
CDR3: CASSLARAANQPQHF

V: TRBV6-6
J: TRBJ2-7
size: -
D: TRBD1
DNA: TGTGCCAGCAGTTCGGGACAGGGAACCTACGAGCAGTACTTC
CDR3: CASSSGQGTYEQYF

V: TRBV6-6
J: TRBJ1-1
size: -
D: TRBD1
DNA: TGTGCCAGCAGTAGGGGGACAGGGGGCGCGTCCACTGAAGCTTTCTTT
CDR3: CASSRGTGGASTEAFF

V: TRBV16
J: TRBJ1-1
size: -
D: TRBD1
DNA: TGTGCCAGCAGCCTAAGGACAGGGCCGAACACTGAAGCTTTCTTT
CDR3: CASSLRTGPNTEAFF

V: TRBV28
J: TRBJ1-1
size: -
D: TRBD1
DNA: TGTGCCAGCATGACTTTGGGACAGTTGAACACTGAAGCTTTCTTT
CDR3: CASMTLGQLNTEAFF

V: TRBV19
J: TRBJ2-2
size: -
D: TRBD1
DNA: TGTGCCAGTAGTTCCCGGGACAGGGTCGGGGAGCTGTTTTTT
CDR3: CASSSRDRVGELFF

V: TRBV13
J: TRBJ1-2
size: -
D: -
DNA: TGTGCCAGCAGCTTATCCGGAGGGATTGCCTATGGCTACACCTTC
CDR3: CASSLSGGIAYGYTF

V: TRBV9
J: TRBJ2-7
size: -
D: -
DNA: TGTGCCAGCAGCGCCCAAGACTGGCCCTACGAGCAGTACTTC
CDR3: CASSAQDWPYEQYF

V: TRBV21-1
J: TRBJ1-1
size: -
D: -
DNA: TGTGCCAGCAGCAACCGCCACGGGAACACTGAAGCTTTCTTT
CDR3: CASSNRHGNTEAFF

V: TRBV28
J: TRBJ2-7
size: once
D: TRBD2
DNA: TGTGCCAGCAGTTTATTCGGGGGGTACAGCTCCTACGAGCAGTACTTC
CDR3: CASSLFGGYSSYEQYF

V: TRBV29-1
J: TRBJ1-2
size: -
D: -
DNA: TGCAGCGTTGAGGGATTAGGGACAAATGGCTACACCTTC
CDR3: CSVEGLGTNGYTF

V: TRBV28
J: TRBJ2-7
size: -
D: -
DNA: TGTGCCAGCAGTTTCAGGGACGAGCAGTACTTC
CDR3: CASSFRDEQYF

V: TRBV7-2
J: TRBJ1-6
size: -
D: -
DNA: TGTGCCAGCAGCTTATATTCGACAGATAATTCACCCCTCCACTTT
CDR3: CASSLYSTDNSPLHF

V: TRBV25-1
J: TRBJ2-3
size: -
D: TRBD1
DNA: TGTGCCAGCAGTTCAGACAGGGATGGGACAGATACGCAGTATTTT
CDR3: CASSSDRDGTDTQYF